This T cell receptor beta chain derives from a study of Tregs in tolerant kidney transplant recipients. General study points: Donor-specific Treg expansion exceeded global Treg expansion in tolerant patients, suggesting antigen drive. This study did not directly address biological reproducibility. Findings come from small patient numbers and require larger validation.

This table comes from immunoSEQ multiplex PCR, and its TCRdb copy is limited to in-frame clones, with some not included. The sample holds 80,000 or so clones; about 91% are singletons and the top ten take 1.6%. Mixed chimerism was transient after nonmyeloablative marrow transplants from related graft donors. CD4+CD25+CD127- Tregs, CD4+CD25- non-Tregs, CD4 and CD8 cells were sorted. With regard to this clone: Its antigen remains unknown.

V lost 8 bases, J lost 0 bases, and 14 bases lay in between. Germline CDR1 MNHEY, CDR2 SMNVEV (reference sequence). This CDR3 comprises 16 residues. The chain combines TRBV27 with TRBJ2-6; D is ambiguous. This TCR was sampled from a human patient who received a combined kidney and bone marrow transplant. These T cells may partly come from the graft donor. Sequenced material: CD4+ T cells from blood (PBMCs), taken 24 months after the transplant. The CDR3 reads CASGLSDFSGANVLTF. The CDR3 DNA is TGTGCCAGCGGGCTATCCGATTTCTCTGGGGCCAACGTCCTGACTTTC.